The 5 T cell receptor beta chains given below trace back to one sample, sequenced in a study of monozygotic twins with inflammatory bowel disease. TCRdb re-called the 5' RACE reads and catalogs CDR3 proteins one per entry, DNA excluded. This sample contains some 300,000 distinct CDR3 sequences. The sample consisted of blood. The receptor set was obtained from a human donor with ulcerative colitis or Crohn's disease, or a healthy co-twin of an affected twin (not recorded which).

This chain joins TRBV6-1 and TRBJ1-2; TCRdb's D call of TRBD1 is untestable without DNA. The CDR3 contains 15 residues. Per the germline V gene, CDR1 is MNHNS and CDR2 is SASEGT. The CDR3 reads CASSEAGQTNYGYTF.

This chain connects TRBV12-3 or TRBV12-4 to TRBJ1-2; TCRdb calls TRBD1, which cannot be checked without DNA. The CDR3 is made up of 13 amino acids. This CDR3 reads CASRIGTAYGYTF.

J is TRBJ1-5 and V is TRBV10-3; TCRdb's assignment of TRBD1 cannot be checked, as there is no DNA. Germline assignment: CDR1 ENHRY and CDR2 SYGVKD. The CDR3 sequence is 16 residues long. CDR3 region: CAISNQGAESNQPQHF.

The chain is built from TRBV7-8 and TRBJ2-7. The germline gives CDR1 SGHVS, CDR2 FQNEAQ. The CDR3 has 13 residues. The CDR3 here is CASSSSGIYEQYF.

The chain links TRBV28 to TRBJ2-7; TCRdb names TRBD1, which stays unverified in the absence of DNA. Germline CDR1 is MDHEN and CDR2 is SYDVKM. The CDR3 sequence is 16 residues long. Here the CDR3 reads CASRFAGSQGVYEQYF. Supplemented by reference TRBV28 and TRBJ2-7, the full variable domain reads DVKVTQSSRYLVKRTGEKVFLECVQDMDHENMFWYRQDPGLGLRLIYFSYDVKMKEKGDIPEGYSVSREKKERFSLILESASTNQTSMYLCASRFAGSQGVYEQYFGPGTRLTVT.